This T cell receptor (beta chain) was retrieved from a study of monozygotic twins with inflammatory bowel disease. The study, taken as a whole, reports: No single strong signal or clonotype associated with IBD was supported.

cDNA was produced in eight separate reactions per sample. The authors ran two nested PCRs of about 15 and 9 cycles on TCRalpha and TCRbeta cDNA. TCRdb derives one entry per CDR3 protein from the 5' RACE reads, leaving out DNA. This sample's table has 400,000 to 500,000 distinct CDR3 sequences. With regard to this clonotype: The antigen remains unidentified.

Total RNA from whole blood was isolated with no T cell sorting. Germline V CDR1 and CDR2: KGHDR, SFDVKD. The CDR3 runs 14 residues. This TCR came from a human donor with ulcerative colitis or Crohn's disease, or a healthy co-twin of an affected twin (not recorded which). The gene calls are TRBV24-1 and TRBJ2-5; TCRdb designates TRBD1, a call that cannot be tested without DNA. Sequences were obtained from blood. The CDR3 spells CATSDSTVQETQYF.